The next 8 T cell receptor beta chains were all read from a single sample in a study of early T cells in non-severe SARS-CoV-2 infection. MiXCR, applied by TCRdb to the 5' RACE reads, yields one record per CDR3 protein. Of 45,000 to 55,000 distinct CDR3 sequences listed, 7% to 8% are singletons. The sequenced sample consisted of whole blood. Receptors originate from an adult who was a healthcare worker with PCR-confirmed SARS-CoV-2 infection or an uninfected control (not recorded which).

This clonotype was seen many times. V and J are TRBV20-1 and TRBJ2-2, with D tentatively TRBD2 (6 bases). Trimming pared 3 bases from V and 5 bases from J, leaving 10 bases between. Germline loops: CDR1 DFQATT, CDR2 SNEGSKA (reference sequence). The CDR3 covers 13 residues. The CDR3 sequence: CSASRAGTGELFF. The DNA for the CDR3 is TGCAGTGCTAGCAGGGCGGGGACCGGGGAGCTGTTTTTT.

This clonotype was counted a few times. The chain is built from TRBV28 and TRBJ2-3; 7 nucleotides agree with TRBD1. The CDR3 has 15 residues. Germline lookup yields CDR1 MDHEN and CDR2 SYDVKM. V gave up 4 bases and J gave up 3 bases; unmatched junction bases: 7. CDR3 loop: CASSSPTGRTDTQYF. Here the CDR3 DNA reads TGTGCCAGCAGTTCCCCGACAGGGCGGACAGATACGCAGTATTTT.

This chain joins TRBV5-5 and TRBJ2-2; tentatively, D is TRBD1 (5 bases). Germline loops: CDR1 SGHKS, CDR2 YYEKEE (reference sequence). This CDR3 region has 16 residues. V was pared by 1 base and J by 3 bases, with 13 bases between. The CDR3 loop reads CASSLWGGSDTGELFF. The CDR3 DNA reads TGTGCCAGCAGCTTGTGGGGCGGCTCGGACACCGGGGAGCTGTTTTTT.

This clonotype was recorded at least ten times. The rearrangement uses TRBV27 and TRBJ2-1, with 9 bases that match TRBD1. The germline gives CDR1 MNHEY, CDR2 SMNVEV (reference sequence). V shed 4 bases, J shed 2 bases, and the junction held 6 bases outside the gene matches. This CDR3 is 16 amino acids long. CDR3 nucleotides: TGTGCCAGCAGTTCCCGTGGACAGGGGACCTACAATGAGCAGTTCTTC. Translation gives CASSSRGQGTYNEQFF.

This clonotype showed up many times. V gene TRBV7-2 combines with J gene TRBJ1-1, with unresolved D. The CDR3 loop spans 14 amino acids. Per the germline V gene, CDR1 is SGHTA and CDR2 is FQGNSA. V was clipped by 2 bases and J by 1 base, with 8 bases between them. The CDR3 reads CASSLLWTNTEAFF. CDR3 bases: TGTGCCAGCAGCTTATTGTGGACGAACACTGAAGCTTTCTTT. Full variable domain (missing parts from reference TRBV7-2 and TRBJ1-1): GAGVSQSPSNKVTEKGKDVELRCDPISGHTALYWYRQSLGQGLEFLIYFQGNSAPDKSGLPSDRFSAERTGGSVSTLTIQRTQQEDSAVYLCASSLLWTNTEAFFGQGTRLTVV.

This clonotype was picked up many times. The gene calls are TRBV6-6 and TRBJ1-2; 9 bases fit TRBD1. Trimming took 6 bases from V and 4 from J; bases not matched to a gene: 6. Germline CDR1 MNHNY, CDR2 SVGAGI (reference sequence). This CDR3 spans 14 amino acids. CDR3 loop: CASRGDRDAYGYTF. CDR3 DNA sequence: TGTGCCAGCAGGGGGGACAGGGACGCCTATGGCTACACCTTC.

This clonotype was observed a few times. J is TRBJ2-7 and V is TRBV5-1, with D perhaps matching TRBD2 (6 bases). V was pared by 1 base and J by 3 bases, with 11 bases between. This CDR3 spans 14 amino acids. The germline CDR1 and CDR2 sequences are SGHRS and YFSETQ. The CDR3 DNA reads TGCGCCAGCAGCTTGTGGACGGGGGACTACGAGCAGTACTTC. Protein product: CASSLWTGDYEQYF.

This clonotype came up a few times. V is TRBV5-4 and J is TRBJ2-7; unclear D gene. Per germline, CDR1 SGHNT and CDR2 YYREEE (reference sequence). There are 15 residues in the CDR3. Between the trimmed V and J ends, which lost 2 bases and 0 bases, there was a span of 12 bases. Here the CDR3 reads CASSFFAPSSYEQYF. The CDR3 DNA is TGTGCCAGCAGCTTCTTCGCCCCCAGCTCCTACGAGCAGTACTTC.